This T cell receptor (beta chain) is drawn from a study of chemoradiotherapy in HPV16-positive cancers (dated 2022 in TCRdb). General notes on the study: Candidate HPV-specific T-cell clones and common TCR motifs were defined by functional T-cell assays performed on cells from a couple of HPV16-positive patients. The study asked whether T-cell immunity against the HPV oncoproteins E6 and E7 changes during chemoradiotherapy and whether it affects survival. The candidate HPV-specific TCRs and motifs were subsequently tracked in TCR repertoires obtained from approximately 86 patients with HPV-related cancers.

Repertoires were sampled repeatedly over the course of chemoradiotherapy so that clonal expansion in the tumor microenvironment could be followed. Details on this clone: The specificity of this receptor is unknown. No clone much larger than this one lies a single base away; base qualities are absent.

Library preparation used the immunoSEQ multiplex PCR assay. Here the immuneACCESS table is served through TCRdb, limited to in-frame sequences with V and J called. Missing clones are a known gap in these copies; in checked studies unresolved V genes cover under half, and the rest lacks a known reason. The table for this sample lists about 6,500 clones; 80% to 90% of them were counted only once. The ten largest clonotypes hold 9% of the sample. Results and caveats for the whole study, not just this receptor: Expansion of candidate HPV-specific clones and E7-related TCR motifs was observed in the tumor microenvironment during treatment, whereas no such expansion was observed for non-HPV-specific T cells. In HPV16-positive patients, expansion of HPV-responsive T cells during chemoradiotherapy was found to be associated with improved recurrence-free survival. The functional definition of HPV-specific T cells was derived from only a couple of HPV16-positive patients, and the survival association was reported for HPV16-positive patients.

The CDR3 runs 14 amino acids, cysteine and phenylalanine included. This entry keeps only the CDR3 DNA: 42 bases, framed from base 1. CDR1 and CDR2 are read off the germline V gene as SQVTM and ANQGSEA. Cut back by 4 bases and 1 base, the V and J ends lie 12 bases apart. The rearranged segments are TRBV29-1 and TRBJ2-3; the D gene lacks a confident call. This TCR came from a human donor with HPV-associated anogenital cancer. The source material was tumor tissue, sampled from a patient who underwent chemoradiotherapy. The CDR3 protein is CSVVNQGGTDTQYF. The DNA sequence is TGCAGCGTTGTTAATCAAGGAGGCACAGATACGCAGTATTTT.